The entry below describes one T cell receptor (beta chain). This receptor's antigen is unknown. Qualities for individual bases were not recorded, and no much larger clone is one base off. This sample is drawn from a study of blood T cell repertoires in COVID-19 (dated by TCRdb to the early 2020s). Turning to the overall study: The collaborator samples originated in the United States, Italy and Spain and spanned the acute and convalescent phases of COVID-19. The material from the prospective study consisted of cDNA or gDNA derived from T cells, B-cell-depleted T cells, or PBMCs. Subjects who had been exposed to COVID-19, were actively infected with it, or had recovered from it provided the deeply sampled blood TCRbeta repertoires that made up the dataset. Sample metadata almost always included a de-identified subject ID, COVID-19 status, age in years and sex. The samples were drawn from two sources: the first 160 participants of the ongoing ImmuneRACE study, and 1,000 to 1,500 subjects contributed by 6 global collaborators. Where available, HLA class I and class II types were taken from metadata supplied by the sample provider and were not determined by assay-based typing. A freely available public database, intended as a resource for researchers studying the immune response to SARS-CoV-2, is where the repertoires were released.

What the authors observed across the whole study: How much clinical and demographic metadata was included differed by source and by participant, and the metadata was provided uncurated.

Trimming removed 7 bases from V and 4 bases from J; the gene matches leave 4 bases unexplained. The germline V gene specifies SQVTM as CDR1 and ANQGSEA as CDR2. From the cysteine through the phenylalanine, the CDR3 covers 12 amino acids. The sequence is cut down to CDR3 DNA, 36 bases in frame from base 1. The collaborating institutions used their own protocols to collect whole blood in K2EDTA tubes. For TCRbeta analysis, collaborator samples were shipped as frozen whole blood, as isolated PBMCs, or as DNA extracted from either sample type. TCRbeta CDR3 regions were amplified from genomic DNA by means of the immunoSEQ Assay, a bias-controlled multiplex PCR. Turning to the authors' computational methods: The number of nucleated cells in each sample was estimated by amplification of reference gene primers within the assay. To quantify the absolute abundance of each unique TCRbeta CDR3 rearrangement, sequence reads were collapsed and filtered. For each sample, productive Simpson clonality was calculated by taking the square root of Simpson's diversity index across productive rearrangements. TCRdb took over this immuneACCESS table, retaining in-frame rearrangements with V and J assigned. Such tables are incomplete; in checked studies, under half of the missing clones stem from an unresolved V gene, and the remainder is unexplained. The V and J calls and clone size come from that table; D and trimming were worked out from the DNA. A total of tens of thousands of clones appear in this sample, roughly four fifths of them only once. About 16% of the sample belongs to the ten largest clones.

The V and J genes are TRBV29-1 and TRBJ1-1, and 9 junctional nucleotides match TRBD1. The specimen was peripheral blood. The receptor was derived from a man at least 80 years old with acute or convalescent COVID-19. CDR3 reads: CSAGDRVTEAFF. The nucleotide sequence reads TGCAGCGCCGGGGACAGGGTCACTGAAGCTTTCTTT.